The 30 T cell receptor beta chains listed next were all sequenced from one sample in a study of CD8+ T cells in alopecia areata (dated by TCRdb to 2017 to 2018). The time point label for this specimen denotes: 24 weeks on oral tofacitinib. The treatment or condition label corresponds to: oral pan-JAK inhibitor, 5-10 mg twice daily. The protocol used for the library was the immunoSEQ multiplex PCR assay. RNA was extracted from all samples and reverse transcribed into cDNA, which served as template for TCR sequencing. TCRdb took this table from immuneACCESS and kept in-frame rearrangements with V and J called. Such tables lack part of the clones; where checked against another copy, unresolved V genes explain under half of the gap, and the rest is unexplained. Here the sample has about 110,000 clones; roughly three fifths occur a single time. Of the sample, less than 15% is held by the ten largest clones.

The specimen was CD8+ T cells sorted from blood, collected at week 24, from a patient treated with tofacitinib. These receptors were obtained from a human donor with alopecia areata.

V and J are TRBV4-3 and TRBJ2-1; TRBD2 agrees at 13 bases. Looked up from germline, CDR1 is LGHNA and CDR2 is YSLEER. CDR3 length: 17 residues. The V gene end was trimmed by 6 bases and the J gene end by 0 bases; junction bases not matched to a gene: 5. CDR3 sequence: CASSQGLAGISYNEQFF. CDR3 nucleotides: TGCGCCAGCAGTCAGGGACTAGCGGGAATCTCCTACAATGAGCAGTTCTTC.

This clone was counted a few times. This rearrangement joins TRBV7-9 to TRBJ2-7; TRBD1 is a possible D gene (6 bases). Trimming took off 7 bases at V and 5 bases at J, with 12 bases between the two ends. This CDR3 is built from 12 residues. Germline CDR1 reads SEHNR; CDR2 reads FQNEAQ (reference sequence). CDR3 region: CASTQYRDEQYF. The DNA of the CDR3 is TGTGCCAGCACCCAATACAGGGACGAGCAGTACTTC.

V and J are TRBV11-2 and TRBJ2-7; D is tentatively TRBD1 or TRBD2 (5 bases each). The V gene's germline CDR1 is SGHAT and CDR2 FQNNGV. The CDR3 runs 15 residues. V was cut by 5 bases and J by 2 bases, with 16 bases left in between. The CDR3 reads CASSRDAGTPYEQYF. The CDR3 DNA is TGTGCCAGCAGCCGTGATGCAGGGACGCCCTACGAGCAGTACTTC.

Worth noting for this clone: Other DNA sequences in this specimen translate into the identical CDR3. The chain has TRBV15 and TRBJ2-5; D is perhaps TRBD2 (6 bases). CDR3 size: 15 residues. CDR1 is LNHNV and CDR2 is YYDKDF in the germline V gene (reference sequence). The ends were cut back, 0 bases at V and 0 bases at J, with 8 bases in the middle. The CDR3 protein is CATSRDGGNQETQYF. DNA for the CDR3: TGTGCCACCAGCAGAGATGGGGGGAACCAAGAGACCCAGTACTTC.

CDR3 region: CASSWTGDTGELFF. The CDR3 DNA reads TGTGCCAGCAGCTGGACAGGGGACACCGGGGAGCTGTTTTTT. The chain has TRBV5-4 and TRBJ2-2, with 9 nucleotides matching TRBD1. Losses at the gene ends were 3 bases for V and 3 bases for J; bases not matched to a gene: 0. The CDR3 has 14 amino acids. Germline V gene lookup returns CDR1 SGHNT and CDR2 YYREEE (reference sequence).

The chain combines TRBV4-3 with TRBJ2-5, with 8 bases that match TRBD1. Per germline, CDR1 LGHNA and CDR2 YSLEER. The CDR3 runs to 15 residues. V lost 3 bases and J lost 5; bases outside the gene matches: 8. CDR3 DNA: TGCGCCAGCAGCCAGGAGCAGGGGGCGGGGGAGACCCAGTACTTC. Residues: CASSQEQGAGETQYF.

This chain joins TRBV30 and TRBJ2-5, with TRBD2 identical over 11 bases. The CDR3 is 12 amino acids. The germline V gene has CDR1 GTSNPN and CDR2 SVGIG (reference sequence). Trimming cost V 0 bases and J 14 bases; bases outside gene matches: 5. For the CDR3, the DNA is TGTGCCTGGAGTGTATTAGCGGGGGGGCCCTACTTC. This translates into CAWSVLAGGPYF.

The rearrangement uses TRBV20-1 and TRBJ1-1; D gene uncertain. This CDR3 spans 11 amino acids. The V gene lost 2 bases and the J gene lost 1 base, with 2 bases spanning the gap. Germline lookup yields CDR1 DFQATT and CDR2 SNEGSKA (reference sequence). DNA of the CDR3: TGCAGTGCTAGAAAGAACACTGAAGCTTTCTTT. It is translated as CSARKNTEAFF.

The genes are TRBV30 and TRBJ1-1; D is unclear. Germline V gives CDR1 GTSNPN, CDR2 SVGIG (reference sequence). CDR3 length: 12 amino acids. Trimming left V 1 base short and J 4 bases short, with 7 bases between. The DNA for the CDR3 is TGTGCCTGGAGTGCGGGAGTCACTGAAGCTTTCTTT. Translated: CAWSAGVTEAFF.

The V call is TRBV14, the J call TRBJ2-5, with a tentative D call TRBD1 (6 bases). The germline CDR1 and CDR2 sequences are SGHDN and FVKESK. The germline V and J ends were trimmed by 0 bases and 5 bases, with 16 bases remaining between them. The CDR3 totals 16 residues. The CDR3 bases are TGTGCCAGCAGCCAAGATCACAGGGTCGGCCGGGAGACCCAGTACTTC. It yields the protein CASSQDHRVGRETQYF.

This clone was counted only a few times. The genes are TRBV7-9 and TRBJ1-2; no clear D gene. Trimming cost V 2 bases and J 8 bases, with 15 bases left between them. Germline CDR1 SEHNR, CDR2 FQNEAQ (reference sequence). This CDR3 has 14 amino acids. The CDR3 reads CASSLWKGEDGYTF. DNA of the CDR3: TGTGCCAGCAGCTTATGGAAGGGAGAAGACGGCTACACCTTC.

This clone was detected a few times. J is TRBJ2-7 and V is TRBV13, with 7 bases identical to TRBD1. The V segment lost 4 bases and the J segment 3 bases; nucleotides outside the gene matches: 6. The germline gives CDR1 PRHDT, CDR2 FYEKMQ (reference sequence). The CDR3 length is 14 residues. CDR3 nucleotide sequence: TGTGCCAGCAGCTCCTCCCGGGACAGCTACGAGCAGTACTTC. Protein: CASSSSRDSYEQYF.

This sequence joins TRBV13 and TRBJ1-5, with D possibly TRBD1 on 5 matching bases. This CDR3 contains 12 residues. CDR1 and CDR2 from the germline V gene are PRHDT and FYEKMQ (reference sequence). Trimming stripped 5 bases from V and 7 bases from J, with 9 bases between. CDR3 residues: CASSHGGQPQHF. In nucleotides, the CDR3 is TGTGCCAGCAGCCATGGGGGGCAGCCCCAGCATTTT.

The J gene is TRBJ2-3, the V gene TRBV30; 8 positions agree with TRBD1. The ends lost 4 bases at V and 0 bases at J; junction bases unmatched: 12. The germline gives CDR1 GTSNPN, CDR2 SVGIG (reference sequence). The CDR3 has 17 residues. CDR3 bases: TGTGCCTGGAAAGGACAGGGACGAATCCTTAGCACAGATACGCAGTATTTT. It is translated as CAWKGQGRILSTDTQYF.

CDR3 amino acids: CASSSSGTEAFF. CDR3 nucleotide sequence: TGCGCCAGCAGCTCAAGTGGGACTGAAGCTTTCTTT. This sequence joins TRBV5-1 and TRBJ1-1; D unclear. Trimming took off 3 bases at V and 5 bases at J, with 8 bases between the two ends. Germline-derived CDR1 and CDR2 are SGHRS and YFSETQ. The length of the CDR3 is 12 residues. The complete variable domain, with remaining parts taken from reference TRBV5-1 and TRBJ1-1, reads KAGVTQTPRYLIKTRGQQVTLSCSPISGHRSVSWYQQTPGQGLQFLFEYFSETQRNKGNFPGRFSGRQFSNSRSEMNVSTLELGDSALYLCASSSSGTEAFFGQGTRLTVV.

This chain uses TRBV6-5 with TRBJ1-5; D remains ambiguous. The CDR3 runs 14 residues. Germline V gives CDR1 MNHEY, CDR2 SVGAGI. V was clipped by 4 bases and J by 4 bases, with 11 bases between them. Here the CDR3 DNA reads TGTGCCAGCAGTTCCATCGACGGAAATCAGCCCCAGCATTTT. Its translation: CASSSIDGNQPQHF.

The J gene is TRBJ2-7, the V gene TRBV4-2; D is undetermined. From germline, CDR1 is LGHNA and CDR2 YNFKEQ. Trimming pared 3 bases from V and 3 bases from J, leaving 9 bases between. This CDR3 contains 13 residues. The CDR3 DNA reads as TGTGCCAGCAGCCAGGCCCGAAACTACGAGCAGTACTTC. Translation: CASSQARNYEQYF.

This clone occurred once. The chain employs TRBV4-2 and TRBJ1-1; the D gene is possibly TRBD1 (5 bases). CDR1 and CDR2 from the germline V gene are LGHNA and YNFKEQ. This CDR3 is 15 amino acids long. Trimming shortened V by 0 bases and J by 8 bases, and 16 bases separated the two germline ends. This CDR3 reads CASSQDEGSGAEAFF. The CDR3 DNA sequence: TGTGCCAGCAGCCAAGATGAGGGGAGTGGCGCCGAAGCTTTCTTT.

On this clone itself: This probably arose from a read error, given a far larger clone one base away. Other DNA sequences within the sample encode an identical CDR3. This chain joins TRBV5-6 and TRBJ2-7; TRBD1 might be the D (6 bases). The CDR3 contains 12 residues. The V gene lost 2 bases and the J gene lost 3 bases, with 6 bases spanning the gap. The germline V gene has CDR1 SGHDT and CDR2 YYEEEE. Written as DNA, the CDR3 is TGTGCCAGCAGCTTAGGGGGCTACGAGCAGTACTTC. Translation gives CASSLGGYEQYF.

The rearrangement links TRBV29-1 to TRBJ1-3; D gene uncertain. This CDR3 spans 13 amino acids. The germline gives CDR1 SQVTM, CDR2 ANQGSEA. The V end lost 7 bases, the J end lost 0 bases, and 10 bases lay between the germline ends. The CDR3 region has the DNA TGCAGCGGCCTCATAGGCTCTGGAAACACCATATATTTT. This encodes CSGLIGSGNTIYF.

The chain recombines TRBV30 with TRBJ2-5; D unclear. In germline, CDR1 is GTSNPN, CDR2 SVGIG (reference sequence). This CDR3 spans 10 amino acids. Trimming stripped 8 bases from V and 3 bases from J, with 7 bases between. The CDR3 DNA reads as TGTGCCCTTATGGAAGAGACCCAGTACTTC. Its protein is CALMEETQYF.

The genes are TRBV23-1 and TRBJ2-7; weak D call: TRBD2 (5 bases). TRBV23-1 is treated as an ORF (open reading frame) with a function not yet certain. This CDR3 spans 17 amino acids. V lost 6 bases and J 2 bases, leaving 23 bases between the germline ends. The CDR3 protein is CASSPGRVITRAYEQYF. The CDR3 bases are TGCGCCAGCAGCCCTGGACGGGTAATTACGAGGGCCTACGAGCAGTACTTC.

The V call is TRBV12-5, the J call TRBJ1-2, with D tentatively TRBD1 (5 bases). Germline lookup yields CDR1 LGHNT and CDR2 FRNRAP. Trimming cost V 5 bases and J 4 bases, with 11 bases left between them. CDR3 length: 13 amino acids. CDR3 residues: CASGAGLGYGYTF. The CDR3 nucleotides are TGTGCTAGTGGTGCGGGACTTGGCTATGGCTACACCTTC. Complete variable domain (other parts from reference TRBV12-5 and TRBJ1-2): DARVTQTPRHKVTEMGQEVTMRCQPILGHNTVFWYRQTMMQGLELLAYFRNRAPLDDSGMPKDRFSAEMPDATLATLKIQPSEPRDSAVYFCASGAGLGYGYTFGSGTRLTVV.

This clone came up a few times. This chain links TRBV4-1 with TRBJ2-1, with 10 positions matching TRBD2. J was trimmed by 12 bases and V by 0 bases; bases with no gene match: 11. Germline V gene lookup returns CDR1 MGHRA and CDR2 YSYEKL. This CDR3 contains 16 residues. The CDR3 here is CASSQEGAGGRSRQFF. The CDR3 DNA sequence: TGCGCCAGCAGCCAAGAGGGAGCGGGGGGGCGGTCTCGGCAGTTCTTC.

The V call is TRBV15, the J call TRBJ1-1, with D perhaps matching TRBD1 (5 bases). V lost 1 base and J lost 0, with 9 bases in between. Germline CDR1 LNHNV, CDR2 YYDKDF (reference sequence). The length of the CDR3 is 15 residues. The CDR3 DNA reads TGTGCCACCAGCAGAGGTGGGGGATTGAACACTGAAGCTTTCTTT. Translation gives CATSRGGGLNTEAFF.

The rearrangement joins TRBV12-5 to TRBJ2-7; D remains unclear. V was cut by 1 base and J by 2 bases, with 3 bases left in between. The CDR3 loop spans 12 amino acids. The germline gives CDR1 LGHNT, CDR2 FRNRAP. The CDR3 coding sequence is TGTGCTAGTGGTTTGGGACCCTACGAGCAGTACTTC. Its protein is CASGLGPYEQYF.

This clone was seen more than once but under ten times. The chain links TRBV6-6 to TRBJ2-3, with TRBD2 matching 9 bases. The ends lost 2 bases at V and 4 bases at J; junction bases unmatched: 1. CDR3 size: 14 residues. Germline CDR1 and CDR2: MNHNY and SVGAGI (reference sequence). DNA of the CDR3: TGTGCCAGCAGTTACGGCGGGGGGGCAGATACGCAGTATTTT. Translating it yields CASSYGGGADTQYF.

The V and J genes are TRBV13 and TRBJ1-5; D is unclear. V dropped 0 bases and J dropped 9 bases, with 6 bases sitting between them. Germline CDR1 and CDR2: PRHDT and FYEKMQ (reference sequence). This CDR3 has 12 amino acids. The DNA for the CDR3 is TGTGCCAGCAGCTTAGGCTCCACGCCCCAGCATTTT. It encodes CASSLGSTPQHF.

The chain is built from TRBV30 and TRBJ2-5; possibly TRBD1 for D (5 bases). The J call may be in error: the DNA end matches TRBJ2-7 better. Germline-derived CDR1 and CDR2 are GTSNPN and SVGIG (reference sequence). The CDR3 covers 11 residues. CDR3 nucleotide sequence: TGTGCCTGGAGGGACAAGTACGAGCAGTACTTC. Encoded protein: CAWRDKYEQYF.

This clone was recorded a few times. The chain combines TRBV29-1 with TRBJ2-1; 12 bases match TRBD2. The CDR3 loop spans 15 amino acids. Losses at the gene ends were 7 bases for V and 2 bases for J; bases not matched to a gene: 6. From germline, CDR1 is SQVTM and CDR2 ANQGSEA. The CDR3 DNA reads TGCAGCGCAGTTCTAGCGGGGGGGACCTACAATGAGCAGTTCTTC. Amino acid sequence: CSAVLAGGTYNEQFF.